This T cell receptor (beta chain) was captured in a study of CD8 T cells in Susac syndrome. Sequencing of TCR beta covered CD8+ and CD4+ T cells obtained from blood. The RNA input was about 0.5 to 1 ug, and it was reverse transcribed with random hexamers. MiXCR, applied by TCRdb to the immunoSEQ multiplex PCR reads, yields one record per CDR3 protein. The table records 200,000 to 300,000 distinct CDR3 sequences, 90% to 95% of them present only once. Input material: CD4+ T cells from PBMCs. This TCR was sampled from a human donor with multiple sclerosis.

CDR3 loop: CATSDTYGRVDTQYF. CDR3 nucleotides: TGTGCCACCAGTGACACCTACGGACGAGTAGATACGCAGTATTTT. The V gene is TRBV24-1, the J gene TRBJ2-3, with D hard to call. The CDR3 covers 15 residues. The germline V gene has CDR1 KGHDR and CDR2 SFDVKD. Trimming stripped 4 bases from V and 5 bases from J, with 15 bases between.